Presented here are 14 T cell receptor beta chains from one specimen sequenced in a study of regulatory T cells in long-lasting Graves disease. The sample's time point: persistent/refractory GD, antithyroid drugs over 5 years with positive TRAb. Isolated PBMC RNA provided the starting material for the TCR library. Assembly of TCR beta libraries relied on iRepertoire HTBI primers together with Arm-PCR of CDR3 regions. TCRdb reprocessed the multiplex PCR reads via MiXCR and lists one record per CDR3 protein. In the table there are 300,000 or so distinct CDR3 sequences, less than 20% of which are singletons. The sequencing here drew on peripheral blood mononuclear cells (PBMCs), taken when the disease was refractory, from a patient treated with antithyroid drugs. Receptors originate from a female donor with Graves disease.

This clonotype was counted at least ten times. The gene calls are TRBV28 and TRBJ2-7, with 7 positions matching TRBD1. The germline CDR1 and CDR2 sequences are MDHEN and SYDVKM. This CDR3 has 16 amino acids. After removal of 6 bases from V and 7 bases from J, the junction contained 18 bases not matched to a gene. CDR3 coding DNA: TGTGCCAGCAGCCTTTACAGGGGTGGACGGACTGGGGAGCAGTACTTC. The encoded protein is CASSLYRGGRTGEQYF.

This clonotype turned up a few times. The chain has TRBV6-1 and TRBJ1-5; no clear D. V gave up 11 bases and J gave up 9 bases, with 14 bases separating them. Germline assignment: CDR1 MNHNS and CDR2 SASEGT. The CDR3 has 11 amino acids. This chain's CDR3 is CASGSPRPQHF. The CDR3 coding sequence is TGTGCCTCCGGCAGTCCGAGGCCCCAGCATTTT.

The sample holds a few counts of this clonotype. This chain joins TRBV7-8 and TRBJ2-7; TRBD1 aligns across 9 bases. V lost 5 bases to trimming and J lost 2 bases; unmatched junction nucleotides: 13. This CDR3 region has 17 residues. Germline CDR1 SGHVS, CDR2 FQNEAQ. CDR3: CASSPRTGQGLAYEQYF. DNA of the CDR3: TGTGCCAGCAGCCCCCGAACCGGACAGGGGTTGGCCTACGAGCAGTACTTC. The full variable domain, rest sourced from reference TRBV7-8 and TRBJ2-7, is GAGVSQSPRYKVAKRGQDVALRCDPISGHVSLFWYQQALGQGPEFLTYFQNEAQLDKSGLPSDRFFAERPEGSVSTLKIQRTQQEDSAVYLCASSPRTGQGLAYEQYFGPGTRLTVT.

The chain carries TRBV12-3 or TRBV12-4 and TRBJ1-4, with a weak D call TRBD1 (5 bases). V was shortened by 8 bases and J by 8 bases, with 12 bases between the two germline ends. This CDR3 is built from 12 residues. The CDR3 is CASGRGSEKLFF. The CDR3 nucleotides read TGTGCCAGCGGTAGGGGCAGCGAAAAACTGTTTTTT.

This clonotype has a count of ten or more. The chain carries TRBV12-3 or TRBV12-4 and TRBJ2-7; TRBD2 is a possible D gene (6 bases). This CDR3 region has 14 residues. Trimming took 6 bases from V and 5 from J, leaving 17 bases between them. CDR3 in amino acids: CASSPPGLGNEQYF. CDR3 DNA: TGTGCCAGCAGCCCGCCGGGACTGGGGAACGAGCAGTACTTC.

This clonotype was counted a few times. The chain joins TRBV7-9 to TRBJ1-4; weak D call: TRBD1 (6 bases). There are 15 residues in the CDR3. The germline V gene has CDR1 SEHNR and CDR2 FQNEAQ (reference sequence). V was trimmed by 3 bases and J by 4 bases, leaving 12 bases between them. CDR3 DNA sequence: TGTGCCAGCAGCTTCAAGGGGGGAGATAATGAAAAACTGTTTTTT. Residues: CASSFKGGDNEKLFF.

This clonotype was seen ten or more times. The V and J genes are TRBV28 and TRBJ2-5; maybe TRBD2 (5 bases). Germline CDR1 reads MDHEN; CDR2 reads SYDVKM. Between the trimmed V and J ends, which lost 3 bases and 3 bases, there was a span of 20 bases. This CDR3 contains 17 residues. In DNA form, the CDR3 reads TGTGCCAGCAGTTTCCACGGGGAGCGGCCCGGGGAAGAGACCCAGTACTTC. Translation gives CASSFHGERPGEETQYF.

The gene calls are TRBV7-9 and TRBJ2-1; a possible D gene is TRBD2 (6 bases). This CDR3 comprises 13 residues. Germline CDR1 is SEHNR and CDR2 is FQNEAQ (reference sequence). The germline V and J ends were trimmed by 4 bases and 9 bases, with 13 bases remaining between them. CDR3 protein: CASSSKGEAEQFF. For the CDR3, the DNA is TGTGCCAGCAGCTCGAAAGGGGAGGCTGAGCAGTTCTTC.

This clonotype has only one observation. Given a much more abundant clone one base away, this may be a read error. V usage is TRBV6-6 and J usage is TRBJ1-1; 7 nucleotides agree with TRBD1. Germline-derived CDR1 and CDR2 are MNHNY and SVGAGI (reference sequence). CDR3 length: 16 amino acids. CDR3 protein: CASGYGTAPMNTEAFF. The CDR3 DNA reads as TGTGCCAGCGGTTACGGGACAGCACCAATGAACACTGAAGCTTTCTTT.

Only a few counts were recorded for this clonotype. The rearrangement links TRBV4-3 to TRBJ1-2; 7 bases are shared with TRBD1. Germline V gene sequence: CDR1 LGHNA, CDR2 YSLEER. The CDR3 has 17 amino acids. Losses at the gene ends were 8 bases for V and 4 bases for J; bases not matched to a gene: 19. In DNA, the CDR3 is TGCGCCAGCCAAGTATCCAAGACAGGGAGGTTTGTCTATGGCTACACCTTC. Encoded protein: CASQVSKTGRFVYGYTF.

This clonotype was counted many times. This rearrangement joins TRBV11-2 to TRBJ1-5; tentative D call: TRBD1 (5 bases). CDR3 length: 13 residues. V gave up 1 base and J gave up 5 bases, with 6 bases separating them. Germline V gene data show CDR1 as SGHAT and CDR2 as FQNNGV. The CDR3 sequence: CASSLGGDQPQHF. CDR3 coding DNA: TGTGCCAGCAGCTTAGGGGGGGATCAGCCCCAGCATTTT.

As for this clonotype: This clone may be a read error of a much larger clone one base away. The CDR3 DNA is TGTGCCAGCAACGCTACAGGGAACGGGGCCAACGTCCTGACTTTC. Amino acids: CASNATGNGANVLTF. The chain combines TRBV6-1 with TRBJ2-6, with D possibly being TRBD1 (6 bases). The CDR3 is 15 residues long. The V gene lost 7 bases and the J gene lost 4 bases, with 14 bases spanning the gap. Germline CDR1 MNHNS, CDR2 SASEGT.

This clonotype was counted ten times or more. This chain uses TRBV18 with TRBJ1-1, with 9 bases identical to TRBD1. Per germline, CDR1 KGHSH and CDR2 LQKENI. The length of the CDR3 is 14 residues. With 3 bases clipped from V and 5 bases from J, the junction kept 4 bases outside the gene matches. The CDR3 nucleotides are TGTGCCAGCTCACCCAACAGGGGGCGGACTGAAGCTTTCTTT. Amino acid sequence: CASSPNRGRTEAFF.

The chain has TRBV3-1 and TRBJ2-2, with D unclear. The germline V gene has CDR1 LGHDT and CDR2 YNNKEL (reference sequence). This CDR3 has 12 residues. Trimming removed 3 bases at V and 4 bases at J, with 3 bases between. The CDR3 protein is CASSHSTGELFF. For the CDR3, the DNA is TGTGCCAGCAGCCATAGCACCGGGGAGCTGTTTTTT.